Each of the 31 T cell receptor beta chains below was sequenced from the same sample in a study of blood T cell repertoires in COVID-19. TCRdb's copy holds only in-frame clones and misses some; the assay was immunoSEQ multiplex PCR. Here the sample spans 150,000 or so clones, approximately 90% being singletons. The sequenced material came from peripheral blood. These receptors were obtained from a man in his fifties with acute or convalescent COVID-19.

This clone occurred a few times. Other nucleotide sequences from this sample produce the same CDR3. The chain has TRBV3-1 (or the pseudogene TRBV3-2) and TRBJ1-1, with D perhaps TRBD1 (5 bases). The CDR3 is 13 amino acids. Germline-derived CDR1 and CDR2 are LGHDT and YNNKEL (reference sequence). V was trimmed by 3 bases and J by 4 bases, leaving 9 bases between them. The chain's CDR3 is CASSQGRGTEAFF. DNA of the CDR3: TGTGCCAGCAGCCAGGGGAGGGGCACTGAAGCTTTCTTT.

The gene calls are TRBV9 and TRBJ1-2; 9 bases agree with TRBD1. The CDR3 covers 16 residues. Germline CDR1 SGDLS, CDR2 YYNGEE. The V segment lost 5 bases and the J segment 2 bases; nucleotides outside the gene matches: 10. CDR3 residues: CASRGGGQGINYGYTF. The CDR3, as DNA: TGTGCCAGCAGAGGAGGGGGACAGGGCATAAACTATGGCTACACCTTC.

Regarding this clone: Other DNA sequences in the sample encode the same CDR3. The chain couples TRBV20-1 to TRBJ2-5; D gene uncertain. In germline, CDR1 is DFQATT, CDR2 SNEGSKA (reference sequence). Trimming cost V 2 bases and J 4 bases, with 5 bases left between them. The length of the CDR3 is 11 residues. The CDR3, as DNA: TGCAGTGCTAGAACTGGAGAGACCCAGTACTTC. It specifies CSARTGETQYF.

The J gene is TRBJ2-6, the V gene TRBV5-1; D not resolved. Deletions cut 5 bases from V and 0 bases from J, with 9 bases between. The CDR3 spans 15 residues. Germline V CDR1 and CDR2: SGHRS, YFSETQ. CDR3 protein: CASRKQSSGANVLTF. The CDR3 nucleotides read TGCGCCAGCAGGAAACAGAGCTCTGGGGCCAACGTCCTGACTTTC.

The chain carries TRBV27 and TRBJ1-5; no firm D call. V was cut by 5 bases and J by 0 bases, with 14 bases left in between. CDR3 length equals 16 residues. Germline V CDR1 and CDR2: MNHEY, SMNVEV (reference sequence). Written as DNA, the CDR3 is TGTGCCAGCAGTCTTGAGGGTGGCCATAGCAATCAGCCCCAGCATTTT. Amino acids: CASSLEGGHSNQPQHF.

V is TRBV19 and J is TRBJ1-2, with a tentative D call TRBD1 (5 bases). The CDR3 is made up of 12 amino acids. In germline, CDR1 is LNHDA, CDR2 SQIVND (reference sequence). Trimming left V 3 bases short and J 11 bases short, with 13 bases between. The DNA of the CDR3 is TGTGCCAGTAGTATTGGGAGGGGCCAATACACCTTC. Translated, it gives CASSIGRGQYTF.

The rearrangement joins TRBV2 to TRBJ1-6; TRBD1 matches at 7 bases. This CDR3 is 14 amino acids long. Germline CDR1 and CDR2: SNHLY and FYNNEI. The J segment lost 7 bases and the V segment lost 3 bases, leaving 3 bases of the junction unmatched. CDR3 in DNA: TGTGCCAGCAGTGAGAAGACAGGGAATTCACCCCTCCACTTT. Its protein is CASSEKTGNSPLHF.

The CDR3, as DNA: TGTGCCAGCAGCTTAGACAGGGGGTCGTTCGCAGATACGCAGTATTTT. Translation: CASSLDRGSFADTQYF. This sequence joins TRBV13 and TRBJ2-3, with 8 bases that match TRBD1. Germline V gene lookup returns CDR1 PRHDT and CDR2 FYEKMQ (reference sequence). The CDR3 sequence is 16 residues long. The J segment lost 4 bases and the V segment lost 1 base, leaving 7 bases of the junction unmatched.

CDR3 sequence: CASSARHHTQYF. The CDR3 DNA follows: TGTGCCAGCAGCGCTCGACACCATACGCAGTATTTT. The V gene is TRBV7-9, the J gene TRBJ2-3; D gene uncertain. V lost 5 bases and J 7 bases, leaving 10 bases between the germline ends. The CDR3 length is 12 residues. The germline CDR1 and CDR2 sequences are SEHNR and FQNEAQ (reference sequence).

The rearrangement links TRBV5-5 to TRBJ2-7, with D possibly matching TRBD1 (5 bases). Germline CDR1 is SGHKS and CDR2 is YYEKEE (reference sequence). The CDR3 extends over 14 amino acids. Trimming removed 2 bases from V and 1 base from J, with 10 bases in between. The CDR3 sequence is CASSFASGSYEQYF. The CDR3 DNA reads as TGTGCCAGCAGCTTCGCCTCAGGGTCCTACGAGCAGTACTTC. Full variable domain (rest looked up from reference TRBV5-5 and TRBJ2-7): DAGVTQSPTHLIKTRGQQVTLRCSPISGHKSVSWYQQVLGQGPQFIFQYYEKEERGRGNFPDRFSARQFPNYSSELNVNALLLGDSALYLCASSFASGSYEQYFGPGTRLTVT.

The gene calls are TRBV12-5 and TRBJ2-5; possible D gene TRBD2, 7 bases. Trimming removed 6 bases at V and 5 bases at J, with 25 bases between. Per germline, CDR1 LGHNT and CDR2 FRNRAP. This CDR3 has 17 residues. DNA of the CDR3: TGTGCTAGTGGCCTGTCCCTAGGGGGGGAGGAAGGGGAGACCCAGTACTTC. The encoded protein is CASGLSLGGEEGETQYF. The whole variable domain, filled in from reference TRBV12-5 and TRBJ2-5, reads DARVTQTPRHKVTEMGQEVTMRCQPILGHNTVFWYRQTMMQGLELLAYFRNRAPLDDSGMPKDRFSAEMPDATLATLKIQPSEPRDSAVYFCASGLSLGGEEGETQYFGPGTRLLVL.

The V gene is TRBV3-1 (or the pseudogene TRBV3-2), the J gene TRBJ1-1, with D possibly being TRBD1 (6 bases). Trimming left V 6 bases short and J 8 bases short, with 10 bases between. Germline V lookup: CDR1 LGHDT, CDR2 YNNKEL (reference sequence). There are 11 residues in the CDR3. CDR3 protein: CASRGGGEAFF. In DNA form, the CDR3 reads TGTGCCAGCAGAGGGGGGGGAGAAGCTTTCTTT.

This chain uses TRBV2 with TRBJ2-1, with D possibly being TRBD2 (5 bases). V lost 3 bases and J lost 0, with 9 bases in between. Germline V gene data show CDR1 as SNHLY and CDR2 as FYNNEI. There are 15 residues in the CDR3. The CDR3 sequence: CASSDLGGSYNEQFF. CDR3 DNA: TGTGCCAGCAGTGACCTAGGAGGCTCCTACAATGAGCAGTTCTTC.

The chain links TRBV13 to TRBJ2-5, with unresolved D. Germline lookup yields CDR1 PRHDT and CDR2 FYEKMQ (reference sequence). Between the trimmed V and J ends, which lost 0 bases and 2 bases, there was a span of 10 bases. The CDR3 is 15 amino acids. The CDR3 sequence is CASSLGDTIQETQYF. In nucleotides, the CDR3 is TGTGCCAGCAGCTTAGGAGACACCATACAAGAGACCCAGTACTTC.

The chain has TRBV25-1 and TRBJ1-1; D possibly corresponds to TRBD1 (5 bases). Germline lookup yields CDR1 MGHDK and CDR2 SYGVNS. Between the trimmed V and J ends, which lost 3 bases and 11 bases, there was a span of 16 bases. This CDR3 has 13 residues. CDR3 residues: CASSDPNSGFAFF. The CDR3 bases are TGTGCCAGCAGTGACCCAAATTCAGGGTTCGCTTTCTTT.

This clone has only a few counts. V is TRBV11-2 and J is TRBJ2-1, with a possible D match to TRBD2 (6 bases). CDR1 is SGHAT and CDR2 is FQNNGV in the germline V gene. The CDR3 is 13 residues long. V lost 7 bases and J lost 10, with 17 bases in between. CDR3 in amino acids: CASIPWGVGEQFF. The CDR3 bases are TGTGCCAGCATCCCTTGGGGGGTAGGAGAGCAGTTCTTC.

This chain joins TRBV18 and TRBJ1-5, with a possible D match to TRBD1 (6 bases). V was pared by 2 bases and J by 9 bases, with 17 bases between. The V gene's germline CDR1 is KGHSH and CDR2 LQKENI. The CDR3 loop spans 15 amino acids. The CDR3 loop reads CASSPEIVQGSPQHF. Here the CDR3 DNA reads TGTGCCAGCTCACCAGAGATAGTTCAGGGGTCGCCCCAGCATTTT.

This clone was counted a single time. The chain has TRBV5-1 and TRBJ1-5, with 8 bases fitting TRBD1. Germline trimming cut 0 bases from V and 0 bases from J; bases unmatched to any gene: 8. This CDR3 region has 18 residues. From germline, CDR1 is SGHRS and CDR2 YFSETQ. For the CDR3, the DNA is TGCGCCAGCAGCTTGGGGGCAGGGGGCCCCTATAGCAATCAGCCCCAGCATTTT. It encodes CASSLGAGGPYSNQPQHF.

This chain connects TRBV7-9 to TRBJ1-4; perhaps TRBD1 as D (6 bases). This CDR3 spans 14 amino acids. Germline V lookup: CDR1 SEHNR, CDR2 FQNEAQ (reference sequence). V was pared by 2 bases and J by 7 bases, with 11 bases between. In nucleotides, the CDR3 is TGTGCCAGCAGCTTACAACAGGGAGCTGAAAAACTGTTTTTT. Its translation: CASSLQQGAEKLFF.

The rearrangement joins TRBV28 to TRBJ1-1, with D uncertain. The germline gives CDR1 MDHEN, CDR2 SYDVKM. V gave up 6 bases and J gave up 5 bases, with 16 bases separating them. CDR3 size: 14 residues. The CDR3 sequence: CASRWGLSGTEAFF. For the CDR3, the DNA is TGTGCCAGCAGATGGGGTTTGTCGGGGACTGAAGCTTTCTTT.

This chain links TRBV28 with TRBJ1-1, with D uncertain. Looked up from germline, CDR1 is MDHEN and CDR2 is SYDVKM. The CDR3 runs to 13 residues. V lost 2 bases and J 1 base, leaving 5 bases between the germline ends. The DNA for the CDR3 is TGTGCCAGCAGTTTAGCCAGGAACACTGAAGCTTTCTTT. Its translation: CASSLARNTEAFF.

The CDR3 region is CASSLALGGNEKLFF. As DNA, the CDR3 is TGTGCCAGCAGTTTAGCTTTGGGGGGTAATGAAAAACTGTTTTTT. V usage is TRBV28 and J usage is TRBJ1-4, with D maybe TRBD1 (5 bases). This CDR3 spans 15 amino acids. Germline lookup yields CDR1 MDHEN and CDR2 SYDVKM. V was clipped by 2 bases and J by 4 bases, with 11 bases between them.

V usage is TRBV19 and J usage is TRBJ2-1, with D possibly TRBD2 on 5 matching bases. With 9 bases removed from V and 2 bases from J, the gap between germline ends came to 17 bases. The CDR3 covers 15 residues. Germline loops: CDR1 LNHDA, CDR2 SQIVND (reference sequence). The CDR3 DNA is TGTGCCAGCCAACATAACGGAGGAGCCTACAATGAGCAGTTCTTC. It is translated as CASQHNGGAYNEQFF.

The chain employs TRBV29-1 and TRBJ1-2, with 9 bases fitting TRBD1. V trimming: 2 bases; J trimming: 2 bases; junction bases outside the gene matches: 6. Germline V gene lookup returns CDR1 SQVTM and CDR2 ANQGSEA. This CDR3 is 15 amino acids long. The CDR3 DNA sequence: TGCAGCGTTGAAACTACAGGGGGCGCCAACTATGGCTACACCTTC. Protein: CSVETTGGANYGYTF.

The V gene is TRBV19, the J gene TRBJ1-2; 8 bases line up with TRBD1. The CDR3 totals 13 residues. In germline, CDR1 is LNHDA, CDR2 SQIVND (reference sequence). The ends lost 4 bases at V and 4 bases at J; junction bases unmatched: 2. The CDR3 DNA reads TGTGCCAGTAGTAAGGGACAGGTCTATGGCTACACCTTC. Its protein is CASSKGQVYGYTF.

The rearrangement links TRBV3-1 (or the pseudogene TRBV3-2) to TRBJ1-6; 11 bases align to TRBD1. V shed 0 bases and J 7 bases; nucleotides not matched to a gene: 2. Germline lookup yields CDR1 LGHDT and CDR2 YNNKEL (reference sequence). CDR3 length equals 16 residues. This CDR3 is CASSQERTGGNSPLHF. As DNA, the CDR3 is TGTGCCAGCAGCCAAGAGCGGACAGGGGGCAATTCACCCCTCCACTTT.

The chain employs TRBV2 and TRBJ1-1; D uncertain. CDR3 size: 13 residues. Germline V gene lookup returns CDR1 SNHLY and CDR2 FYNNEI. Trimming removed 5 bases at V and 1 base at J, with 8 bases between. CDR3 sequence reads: CASSLEENTEAFF. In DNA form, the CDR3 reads TGTGCCAGCAGTCTCGAGGAGAACACTGAAGCTTTCTTT.

The CDR3 DNA is TGTGCCAGCAGTTTAGGGAGGGGCGTTCATGAAAAACTGTTTTTT. Its translation is CASSLGRGVHEKLFF. V and J are TRBV28 and TRBJ1-4; the D gene is possibly TRBD1 (5 bases). V dropped 2 bases and J dropped 6 bases, with 13 bases sitting between them. CDR3 length equals 15 residues. Germline CDR1 MDHEN, CDR2 SYDVKM.

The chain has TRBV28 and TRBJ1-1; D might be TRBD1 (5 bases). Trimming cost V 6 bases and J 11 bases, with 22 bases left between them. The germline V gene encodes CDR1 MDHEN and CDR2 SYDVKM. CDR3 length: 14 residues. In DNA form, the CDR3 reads TGTGCCAGCAGCCCTGGAGGGGTAACTCTCCGGGCTTTCTTT. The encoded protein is CASSPGGVTLRAFF.

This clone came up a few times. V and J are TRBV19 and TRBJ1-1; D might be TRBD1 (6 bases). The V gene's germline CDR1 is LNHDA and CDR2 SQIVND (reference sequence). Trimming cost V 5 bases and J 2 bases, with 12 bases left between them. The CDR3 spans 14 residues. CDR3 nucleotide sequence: TGTGCCAGTAGTCCTCGGACAGATAACACTGAAGCTTTCTTT. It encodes CASSPRTDNTEAFF. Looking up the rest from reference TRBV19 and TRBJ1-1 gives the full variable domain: DGGITQSPKYLFRKEGQNVTLSCEQNLNHDAMYWYRQDPGQGLRLIYYSQIVNDFQKGDIAEGYSVSREKKESFPLTVTSAQKNPTAFYLCASSPRTDNTEAFFGQGTRLTVV.

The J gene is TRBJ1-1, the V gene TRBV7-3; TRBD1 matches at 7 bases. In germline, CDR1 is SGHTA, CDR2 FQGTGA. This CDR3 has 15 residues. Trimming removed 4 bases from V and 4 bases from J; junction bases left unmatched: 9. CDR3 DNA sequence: TGTGCCAGCAGCTCTAGGGGCAGGGGGATCACTGAAGCTTTCTTT. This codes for CASSSRGRGITEAFF.